This T cell receptor beta chain originates from a study of glioma-infiltrating T cells (dated by TCRdb to between 2015 and 2016). Describing the broader study: Glioma tissue, non-neoplastic brain tissue and matched peripheral blood mononuclear cells were used as sources from which TCR alpha- and beta-chain repertoires were sequenced. The paired cohort was made up of three low-grade glioma patients, eight primary glioblastoma patients and three non-glioma patients who contributed non-neoplastic brain tissue. Each tissue-infiltrating repertoire was compared with the same patient's peripheral blood repertoire to measure divergence between tissue and blood T-cell populations. Here is what the overall study found, with its caveats: Small numbers underpinned the group comparisons: 8 or 9 glioblastoma patients, three low-grade glioma patients and three non-neoplastic patients. Very few CDR3 sequences were shared between tissue and blood, attributed to high CDR3 diversity and limited sampling. In non-neoplastic patients, VJ-independent divergence between tissue and blood fell below expectation, whereas in all gliomas, and especially in low-grade gliomas, the divergence rose above expectation.

The CDR1 and CDR2 encoded by the germline V gene are MGHRA and YSYEKL. Its CDR3 holds 15 amino acids, cysteine through phenylalanine. Only the CDR3 DNA is retained, 45 bases long and in frame from the first base. At the junction V is shortened by 0 bases and J by 8 bases; bases outside the gene matches: 5. This clonotype was counted many times. Which antigen it targets is not known. No quality values exist for individual bases; no much larger clone is one base distant. The iRepertoire nested amplicon-rescue multiplex PCR (arm-PCR) platform was used to amplify TCR alpha and beta CDR3 regions from RNA. One-step reverse transcription and amplification used about 100-400 ng of tissue mRNA or PBMC total RNA as input. Following bead purification, Illumina adapters were added by a secondary multiplex PCR, and the libraries were gel-purified between 200 and 400 bp. Libraries carried internal 6-nucleotide barcodes used for demultiplexing. Sequencing of the libraries was done on an Illumina MiSeq using 2x220 or 2x250 nucleotide paired-end reads. The authors processed their data as follows. Paired reads were merged using FLASH 1.2.11 and aligned with BWA-MEM to the GRCh37 human genome, and TRA and TRB reads were then extracted. V and J assignment used an IMGT-derived reference of cassette sequences and CDR3 motifs that included pseudogenes. Three-frame translation of reads was performed, and productive CDR3s were defined as those with a C...FGXG motif and no stop codons. A clonotype was defined as a unique combination of a V-J cassette pair and a CDR3 amino acid sequence. Reads were filtered by Hamming distance, thresholded by each sample's sequence error rate in mapped regions. Through fastp at Q25 and MiXCR, TCRdb rebuilt clones from the public reads, retaining in-frame beta chains. Records with the same CDR3 protein are collapsed into one entry carrying the most frequent genes and DNA. It is TCRdb's table, rather than the study itself, that gives the V and J calls and clone size. Here the sample has about 3,200 distinct CDR3 sequences; 17% occur a single time. The ten biggest clones cover over 45% of the sample.

The chain was built from TRBV4-1 and TRBJ2-5; TRBD2 aligns with 11 central bases. The receptor was derived from a human donor with low-grade glioma or glioblastoma, undergoing nonglioma brain surgery, or in good health (not recorded which). Specimen: glioma tissue, nonneoplastic brain tissue, or PBMCs (not recorded which). CDR3 protein: CASSQEGSGGGTQYF. DNA sequence: TGCGCCAGCAGCCAAGAGGGTAGCGGGGGGGGCACCCAGTACTTC.